Listed below are T cell receptor beta chains from one sample, sequenced in a study of blood T cell repertoires in COVID-19. TCRdb's copy holds only in-frame clones and misses some; the assay was immunoSEQ multiplex PCR. The sample lists about 87,000 clones; roughly 91% were seen once. The material sequenced was peripheral blood. The receptor set was obtained from a woman aged 80 or over with acute or convalescent COVID-19. The CDR3 runs from the conserved cysteine through the conserved F or W. The D gene is left open where the match is weak. Size values are once, few and many counts, or a class for expanded clones, and some rows have none.

j_call clone_size v_call d_call cdr3_aa
TRBJ1-2 NA TRBV7-2 NA CASSGQINYGYTF
TRBJ1-1 NA TRBV2 TRBD1 CASSFRTGETEAFF
TRBJ2-2 NA TRBV7-9 NA CASSLESTGELFF
TRBJ1-3 NA TRBV9 TRBD1 CASSPQGWRNTIYF
TRBJ2-2 NA TRBV7-6 NA CASSLSTPNTGELFF
TRBJ2-2 NA TRBV4-1 NA CASSEMTNTGELFF
TRBJ1-3 NA TRBV6-1 TRBD1 CASSGAMDRAGNTIYF
TRBJ1-1 NA TRBV18 NA CASSPHPEGTEAFF
TRBJ2-5 NA TRBV7-9 NA CASSLPGLKTQYF
TRBJ1-4 NA TRBV6-5 TRBD1 CASSYSFGTGEEKLFF
TRBJ1-2 once TRBV11-2 NA CASSLGGGYGYTF
TRBJ2-1 NA TRBV10-3 TRBD2 CAISGLADNNEQFF
TRBJ1-1 NA TRBV5-1 NA CASSLGRGLTEAFF
TRBJ2-7 NA TRBV7-6 NA CASSPGTYEQYF
TRBJ1-2 NA TRBV6-5 NA CASSYVFQGNGYTF
TRBJ2-3 NA TRBV7-2 NA CASSLMLAGGQGDTQYF
TRBJ1-2 NA TRBV19 NA CASSPSAGQEALYGYTF
TRBJ2-6 NA TRBV3-1/TRBV3-2 TRBD1 CATTGDGANVLTF
TRBJ1-2 NA TRBV5-5 TRBD1 CASSKDRSYGYTF
TRBJ2-4 NA TRBV7-2 TRBD2 CASSLVAASGAKNIQYF
TRBJ1-5 NA TRBV19 NA CASSIRTPGLPQHF
TRBJ2-1 NA TRBV30 TRBD2 CAWIRSSGSLSYNEQFF
TRBJ1-2 NA TRBV28 TRBD1 CASSPYRGNYGYTF
TRBJ2-2 NA TRBV2 TRBD1 CASGRTGSTGELFF
TRBJ2-1 NA TRBV11-2 NA CASSRENRYNEQFF
TRBJ1-1 NA TRBV14 TRBD1 CASSQDQRQGYTEAFF
TRBJ2-3 NA TRBV2 TRBD2 CASSQGLVGPDTQYF
TRBJ2-1 NA TRBV19 NA CASTPGRLDNEQFF
TRBJ1-3 NA TRBV7-9 NA CASSLVASSGNTIYF
TRBJ2-2 NA TRBV6-1 TRBD1 CASSARNLLDRTNTGELFF
TRBJ2-1 NA TRBV4-2 NA CASSQVGGAGGNEQFF
TRBJ2-3 NA TRBV4-2 TRBD2 CASSQPPLTSGGGDTQYF
TRBJ1-2 NA TRBV5-1 TRBD1 CASSSPGRGRDDGYTF
TRBJ1-5 NA TRBV10-3 TRBD1 CATRDRSGDQPQHF
TRBJ2-7 NA TRBV12-5 NA CASGLVNEQYF
TRBJ2-6 NA TRBV5-6 TRBD2 CASSSLAGYYSGANVLTF
TRBJ1-1 NA TRBV7-2 TRBD1 CASSPNRRTGPMNTEAFF
TRBJ2-7 NA TRBV4-3 NA CASSQDTGQFSYEQYF
TRBJ2-4 NA TRBV21-1 NA CASSKSPSGRAGRGKNIQYF
TRBJ1-1 NA TRBV7-9 NA CASSPRTANTEAFF
TRBJ2-7 NA TRBV6-6 NA CASSYSSRSDEQYF
TRBJ1-3 NA TRBV19 NA CASIQGTVNTIYF
TRBJ1-5 NA TRBV12-2 NA CASRLVPGPSLDRGDQPQHF
TRBJ2-7 NA TRBV2 TRBD2 CASSTSGRSSEQYF
TRBJ2-1 NA TRBV25-1 TRBD2 CASSPHWSSGGRGNEQFF
TRBJ1-1 NA TRBV5-1 TRBD1 CASSLGIGTGVTEAFF
TRBJ2-5 NA TRBV5-1 TRBD2 CASSSRVAGGQETQYF
TRBJ2-7 NA TRBV30 TRBD1 CAWSGGQGGPYEQYF
TRBJ1-2 NA TRBV7-2 NA CASSLGSSGIVGYTF
TRBJ2-5 NA TRBV28 NA CASTPPQGRQETQYF
TRBJ2-7 NA TRBV12-3/TRBV12-4 NA CASSYLDYEQYF
TRBJ1-1 NA TRBV18 NA CASSPSPNTEAFF
TRBJ1-4 NA TRBV19 TRBD1 CASSIGTGYEKLFF
TRBJ2-1 NA TRBV7-9 TRBD2 CASSTLAGGAYNEQFF
TRBJ2-1 NA TRBV7-3 NA CASSQQKGREQFF
TRBJ2-2 NA TRBV5-1 NA CASSLAERSTGELFF
TRBJ2-2 NA TRBV5-1 NA CASRSAGTTNTGELFF
TRBJ2-7 once TRBV5-4 TRBD1 CASSFSGTGGYEQYF